These T cell receptor beta chains were read from a single sample in a study of blood T cells in healthy people across ages. TCRdb fed the 5' RACE reads into MiXCR, producing one record per CDR3 protein. The table has some 890,000 distinct CDR3 sequences, 25% to 30% seen once. These same records also appear under a second study, on T cells of mothers and their children.

The sample consisted of blood. Every receptor here comes from a middle-aged woman in good health. The CDR3 runs from the conserved cysteine through the conserved F or W. A D gene is named only where the DNA matches it firmly. Expanded clones get a size class; other rows say once, few or many, or leave the size out.

v_gene: TRBV5-1; abundance: many; d_gene: .; j_gene: TRBJ1-1; CDR3nt: TGCGCCAGCAGCTTGGATCCCGGCACTGAAGCTTTCTTT; CDR3aa: CASSLDPGTEAFF
v_gene: TRBV7-2; abundance: many; d_gene: TRBD2; j_gene: TRBJ2-7; CDR3nt: TGTGCCAGCAGCCTAGGACTAGCTCTAACCTACGAGCAGTACTTC; CDR3aa: CASSLGLALTYEQYF
v_gene: TRBV12-3/TRBV12-4; abundance: .; d_gene: .; j_gene: TRBJ1-6; CDR3nt: TGTGCCAGCAGTTTATCCAACAGGGTTGATTCACCCCTCCACTTT; CDR3aa: CASSLSNRVDSPLHF
v_gene: TRBV10-3; abundance: few; d_gene: TRBD2; j_gene: TRBJ2-1; CDR3nt: TGTGCCATCAGTGAGCCGCCATTAGCGGGGGGACCCATAGGTGAGCAGTTCTTC; CDR3aa: CAISEPPLAGGPIGEQFF
v_gene: TRBV7-3; abundance: .; d_gene: .; j_gene: TRBJ1-1; CDR3nt: TGTGCCAGCAGCCCAGGACCCACTGGTGAAGCTTTCTTT; CDR3aa: CASSPGPTGEAFF
v_gene: TRBV2; abundance: .; d_gene: TRBD1; j_gene: TRBJ2-7; CDR3nt: TGTGCCAGCAGTGAAGACACAGGGGGCCCCTCCTACGAGCAGTACTTC; CDR3aa: CASSEDTGGPSYEQYF
v_gene: TRBV4-1; abundance: .; d_gene: TRBD1; j_gene: TRBJ2-5; CDR3nt: TGCGCCAGCAGCCAAACCCCCGGGACAGGGGGCCAAGAGACCCAGTACTTC; CDR3aa: CASSQTPGTGGQETQYF
v_gene: TRBV3-1; abundance: few; d_gene: TRBD2; j_gene: TRBJ2-7; CDR3nt: TGTGCCAGCAGCCAAGAGGGACTAGGCTCCTACGAGCAGTACTTC; CDR3aa: CASSQEGLGSYEQYF
v_gene: TRBV18; abundance: .; d_gene: .; j_gene: TRBJ2-7; CDR3nt: TGTGCCGGCTCACCACAGCCAGCTAGCCACGAGCAGTACTTC; CDR3aa: CAGSPQPASHEQYF
v_gene: TRBV20-1; abundance: many; d_gene: TRBD2; j_gene: TRBJ2-7; CDR3nt: TGCAGTGCTCCTACCGGGACTAGCTCCGAGCAGTACTTC; CDR3aa: CSAPTGTSSEQYF
v_gene: TRBV7-2; abundance: .; d_gene: .; j_gene: TRBJ2-7; CDR3nt: TGTGCCAGCAGCCCCAACAGGGGGGGTTACGAGCAGTACTTC; CDR3aa: CASSPNRGGYEQYF
v_gene: TRBV12-5; abundance: .; d_gene: .; j_gene: TRBJ2-1; CDR3nt: TGTGCTAGTGGTTTGGCCATTGACGCTAACAATGAGCAGTTCTTC; CDR3aa: CASGLAIDANNEQFF
v_gene: TRBV28; abundance: .; d_gene: .; j_gene: TRBJ1-4; CDR3nt: TGTGCCACCGGGAGGGAAAAACTGTTTTTT; CDR3aa: CATGREKLFF
v_gene: TRBV6-1; abundance: .; d_gene: .; j_gene: TRBJ2-5; CDR3nt: TGTGCCAGCAGTGAATCGGCAAGCCGTGGGTGGGAGCAGTACTTC; CDR3aa: CASSESASRGWEQYF
v_gene: TRBV28; abundance: .; d_gene: TRBD1; j_gene: TRBJ2-7; CDR3nt: TGTGCCAGCAGTTTCCCGGACAGGCCTACGAGGCAGTACTTC; CDR3aa: CASSFPDRPTRQYF
v_gene: TRBV12-3/TRBV12-4; abundance: .; d_gene: TRBD2; j_gene: TRBJ2-5; CDR3nt: TGTGCCAGCAGTTTGGGGACTAGCGGGGGTTCTAGGGAGACCCAGTACTTC; CDR3aa: CASSLGTSGGSRETQYF
v_gene: TRBV29-1; abundance: many; d_gene: .; j_gene: TRBJ1-2; CDR3nt: TGCAGCGTGGAAGGACCGGGAAACTATGGCTACACCTTC; CDR3aa: CSVEGPGNYGYTF
v_gene: TRBV29-1; abundance: .; d_gene: .; j_gene: TRBJ1-1; CDR3nt: TGCAGCGTGTTTCTTCGGGGCACGGCTTTCTTT; CDR3aa: CSVFLRGTAFF
v_gene: TRBV20-1; abundance: few; d_gene: .; j_gene: TRBJ2-3; CDR3nt: TGCAGTGCTAGTAGAAGGGTTGGTCCCACAGATACGCAGTATTTT; CDR3aa: CSASRRVGPTDTQYF
v_gene: TRBV13; abundance: .; d_gene: .; j_gene: TRBJ2-7; CDR3nt: TGTGCCAGCAGCTTCAGTCCGGGTCGGGGTCTTTCGGACGAGCAGTACTTC; CDR3aa: CASSFSPGRGLSDEQYF
v_gene: TRBV5-1; abundance: many; d_gene: .; j_gene: TRBJ2-3; CDR3nt: TGCGCCAGCAGCTCCAGGGGCAGAACAGATACGCAGTATTTT; CDR3aa: CASSSRGRTDTQYF
v_gene: TRBV20-1; abundance: .; d_gene: .; j_gene: TRBJ1-5; CDR3nt: TGCAGTGCTGGTGGGGGGTATAGCAATCAGCCCCAGCATTTT; CDR3aa: CSAGGGYSNQPQHF
v_gene: TRBV21-1; abundance: .; d_gene: .; j_gene: TRBJ2-7; CDR3nt: TGTGCCAGCAGCAAAGTGGCGACAGTGGACGAGCAGTACTTC; CDR3aa: CASSKVATVDEQYF